This entry concerns a single TCR beta chain. TCRdb called the 5' RACE reads again in MiXCR, with one record for every CDR3 protein. The sample yields about 700,000 distinct CDR3 sequences, around 6.1% seen once. Per the germline V gene, CDR1 is KGHSH and CDR2 is LQKENI. V was trimmed by 8 bases and J by 3 bases, leaving 13 bases between them. This CDR3 is built from 13 residues. This sample is part of a study of identical twins. The sequenced material came from naive T cells sorted from blood. The TCR was taken from a man younger than 30 in good health. The chain uses TRBV18 and TRBJ1-2, with D maybe TRBD1 (6 bases). In DNA form, the CDR3 reads TGTGCCAGCCCAAGGCCAGGGGACTATGGCTACACCTTC. Residues: CASPRPGDYGYTF. The full variable domain, completed using reference TRBV18 and TRBJ1-2, is NAGVMQNPRHLVRRRGQEARLRCSPMKGHSHVYWYRQLPEEGLKFMVYLQKENIIDESGMPKERFSAEFPKEGPSILRIQQVVRGDSAAYFCASPRPGDYGYTFGSGTRLTVV.